The TCR beta chain described here comes from a study of cytomegalovirus exposure and HLA in healthy donors. Across the whole study: For the approximately 400 genotyped donors, more than 65% fell within the Caucasian-associated ancestry cluster.

Trimming shortened V by 7 bases and J by 3 bases, and 9 bases separated the two germline ends. CDR1 LNHDA and CDR2 SQIVND come from the germline V gene (reference sequence). The CDR3 sequence is 12 residues long. Vbeta (60) and Jbeta (13) primers were used in the PCR. Here immunoSEQ multiplex PCR was the method, and the copy in TCRdb shows in-frame clones only, minus some. The table shows fewer than 80,000 clones, with 74% occurring only once. Concerning this clone: Antigen unknown.

General observations from the study: Earlier findings revealed that most TCR beta V segments proved productive either about 87% or about 30% of the time.

The sequenced sample consisted of PBMCs. The sequence derives from a woman aged 55 to 70 in good health and CMV-seropositive. V usage is TRBV19 and J usage is TRBJ1-1; a weak D match, TRBD1 (6 bases). The CDR3 spells CASTYRDTEAFF. CDR3 in DNA: TGTGCCAGTACCTACAGGGACACTGAAGCTTTCTTT.